This T cell receptor beta chain was recovered during a study of cytotoxic CD8 clonotypes in ibrutinib-treated CLL. General study points: Higher clonality was seen at ibrutinib response and a return toward baseline at progression.

J was trimmed by 4 bases and V by 6 bases; bases with no gene match: 17. The CDR3 extends over 18 amino acids. CDR1 and CDR2 (germline): MRHNA, SNTAGT. Profiling relied on immunoSEQ multiplex PCR, and the TCRdb table lists in-frame clones only, not all of them. The table records some 160,000 clones, approximately 80% of them present only once. For this clone: Antigen unknown.

This chain links TRBV6-4 with TRBJ2-1, with 8 bases identical to TRBD2. The specimen was PBMCs, collected after 12 months of ibrutinib treatment. This TCR was recovered from a human donor with chronic lymphocytic leukemia. The CDR3 DNA is TGTGCCAGCAGCCTTAACTCGTTAGGACTAGCCGGATACAATGAGCAGTTCTTC. It is translated as CASSLNSLGLAGYNEQFF.